Detailed here is one TCR beta chain. The table came from immunoSEQ multiplex PCR; TCRdb's copy has only in-frame clones and leaves some out. The sample carries fewer than 250,000 clones, about 86% recorded once. This sample is part of a study of blood T cell repertoires in COVID-19. About the study: The United States, Italy and Spain were the sources of the acute and convalescent COVID-19 samples.

The receptor was derived from a man aged 45 to 65 with active or convalescent COVID-19. Sample: peripheral blood.

CDR3 loop: CASSLRTGTQQFF. DNA for the CDR3: TGCGCCAGCAGCCTAAGAACCGGGACACAGCAGTTCTTC. The genes are TRBV4-3 and TRBJ2-1, with D tentatively TRBD1 (6 bases). The CDR3 covers 13 residues. Germline-derived CDR1 and CDR2 are LGHNA and YSLEER. The ends were cut back, 4 bases at V and 11 bases at J, with 15 bases in the middle.